The 19 T cell receptor beta chains below come from one sample, sequenced in a study of siplizumab effects on memory and regulatory T cells. The method was immunoSEQ multiplex PCR; TCRdb's version includes in-frame clones alone and lacks a portion of them. The profile covers 70,000 or so clones, with approximately 88% appearing a single time and 1.7% taken by the ten largest. Sample: Tregs sorted from blood. These receptors all come from a human donor in good health.

The chain employs TRBV29-1 and TRBJ2-1; 8 nucleotides agree with TRBD2. V shed 3 bases and J 4 bases; nucleotides not matched to a gene: 5. The CDR3 has 14 amino acids. Germline V gene data show CDR1 as SQVTM and CDR2 as ANQGSEA. The CDR3 nucleotides read TGCAGCGTTGATAGGGGACTAGGGTACAATGAGCAGTTCTTC. This encodes CSVDRGLGYNEQFF.

The chain uses TRBV27 and TRBJ1-6; no definite D call. Trimming stripped 5 bases from V and 2 bases from J, with 7 bases between. Germline lookup yields CDR1 MNHEY and CDR2 SMNVEV (reference sequence). The CDR3 is 14 residues long. DNA of the CDR3: TGTGCCAGCAGTCCCGGGACCTATAATTCACCCCTCCACTTT. Protein sequence: CASSPGTYNSPLHF.

This chain connects TRBV6-5 to TRBJ1-2, with a possible D match to TRBD1 (6 bases). The CDR3 is 14 amino acids. CDR1 MNHEY and CDR2 SVGAGI come from the germline V gene. V was clipped by 8 bases and J by 2 bases, with 15 bases between them. This CDR3 is CASAKRGANYGYTF. CDR3 bases: TGTGCCAGCGCTAAGCGGGGGGCGAACTATGGCTACACCTTC.

The chain carries TRBV9 and TRBJ2-7; 13 bases align to TRBD2. J was trimmed by 3 bases and V by 0 bases; bases with no gene match: 3. The CDR3 is 16 amino acids. CDR1 is SGDLS, CDR2 YYNGEE, per germline. This CDR3 reads CASSVGGTSGIYEQYF. The CDR3 DNA reads TGTGCCAGCAGCGTAGGAGGGACTAGCGGGATCTACGAGCAGTACTTC.

This clone has only a few counts. The rearrangement joins TRBV5-1 to TRBJ2-7; 8 nucleotides align to TRBD1. CDR3 size: 21 residues. The ends lost 0 bases at V and 4 bases at J; junction bases unmatched: 24. The germline CDR1 and CDR2 sequences are SGHRS and YFSETQ. The CDR3 DNA sequence: TGCGCCAGCAGCTTGGTGGGGGGACAGGCCAGAAAGGGTTCACGACTATACGAGCAGTACTTC. This sequence encodes CASSLVGGQARKGSRLYEQYF.

This chain connects TRBV7-3 to TRBJ2-1; 11 bases match TRBD2. Trimming cost V 4 bases and J 11 bases; bases outside gene matches: 4. The length of the CDR3 is 13 residues. CDR1 is SGHTA, CDR2 FQGTGA, per germline. CDR3 in DNA: TGTGCCAGCAGCTCAGCGACTAGCGGGAAGCAGTTCTTC. Translated, it gives CASSSATSGKQFF.

The chain combines TRBV29-1 with TRBJ1-3; the D gene is possibly TRBD1 (6 bases). The V gene's germline CDR1 is SQVTM and CDR2 ANQGSEA. The germline V and J ends were trimmed by 7 bases and 0 bases, with 22 bases remaining between them. The CDR3 extends over 17 amino acids. The CDR3 coding sequence is TGCAGCGCTCAGGGGCTCCCCGACCTTAACTCTGGAAACACCATATATTTT. It encodes CSAQGLPDLNSGNTIYF.

This clone was picked up one time. The J gene is TRBJ1-3, the V gene TRBV5-1; tentative D call: TRBD1 (6 bases). The germline V gene has CDR1 SGHRS and CDR2 YFSETQ. The germline V and J ends were trimmed by 6 bases and 0 bases, with 7 bases remaining between them. The CDR3 is made up of 13 amino acids. CDR3 coding DNA: TGCGCCAGCACCAGGGGCTCTGGAAACACCATATATTTT. Encoded protein: CASTRGSGNTIYF.

J is TRBJ2-1 and V is TRBV7-3; D is possibly TRBD2 (7 bases). Trimming pared 5 bases from V and 10 bases from J, leaving 15 bases between. CDR1 is SGHTA, CDR2 FQGTGA, per germline. The CDR3 is made up of 13 amino acids. The CDR3 nucleotides read TGTGCCAGCAGCCCGGGGGGCTCGCGGGAGCAGTTCTTC. It translates to CASSPGGSREQFF.

The chain links TRBV7-8 to TRBJ2-5; D unclear. V lost 4 bases and J lost 4, with 16 bases in between. The V gene's germline CDR1 is SGHVS and CDR2 FQNEAQ. The length of the CDR3 is 15 residues. The CDR3 sequence is CASSSTGFSRETQYF. The CDR3 bases are TGTGCCAGCAGCTCGACCGGGTTTAGCCGAGAGACCCAGTACTTC.

This clone has a handful of counts. The chain is built from TRBV28 and TRBJ1-5; D call uncertain. The germline gives CDR1 MDHEN, CDR2 SYDVKM. The CDR3 extends over 12 amino acids. Trimming shortened V by 6 bases and J by 0 bases, and 3 bases separated the two germline ends. DNA for the CDR3: TGTGCCAGCAGGGATAGCAATCAGCCCCAGCATTTT. Protein: CASRDSNQPQHF.

This chain links TRBV29-1 with TRBJ1-2; D is unclear. Germline V gene sequence: CDR1 SQVTM, CDR2 ANQGSEA. V lost 5 bases and J 2 bases, leaving 9 bases between the germline ends. There are 12 residues in the CDR3. The CDR3: CSVYHQNYGYTF. CDR3 DNA sequence: TGCAGCGTTTATCACCAGAACTATGGCTACACCTTC.

The rearrangement links TRBV19 to TRBJ1-2, with D perhaps TRBD1 (6 bases). CDR3 size: 14 residues. CDR1 LNHDA and CDR2 SQIVND come from the germline V gene (reference sequence). V was cut by 2 bases and J by 8 bases, with 15 bases left in between. CDR3 residues: CASSIITGRQGYTF. The CDR3 DNA reads as TGTGCCAGTAGTATAATCACAGGGCGGCAAGGCTACACCTTC. Combining the CDR3 with reference TRBV19 and TRBJ1-2 gives the whole variable domain DGGITQSPKYLFRKEGQNVTLSCEQNLNHDAMYWYRQDPGQGLRLIYYSQIVNDFQKGDIAEGYSVSREKKESFPLTVTSAQKNPTAFYLCASSIITGRQGYTFGSGTRLTVV.

The chain links TRBV7-2 to TRBJ2-1; TRBD2 agrees at 9 bases. Germline V lookup: CDR1 SGHTA, CDR2 FQGNSA. The CDR3 runs to 16 residues. V was pared by 0 bases and J by 7 bases, with 7 bases of the junction left unmatched. The CDR3: CASSLASWAGGNEQFF. CDR3 in DNA: TGTGCCAGCAGCTTAGCGAGCTGGGCGGGAGGGAATGAGCAGTTCTTC.

The DNA of the CDR3 is TGCGCCAGCAGCCAAGATTGGCCTCCGGGGGGTTATGGAGATACGCAGTATTTT. It encodes CASSQDWPPGGYGDTQYF. The chain recombines TRBV4-1 with TRBJ2-3; TRBD2 agrees at 7 bases. V dropped 0 bases and J dropped 5; count of bases not matched to a gene: 14. The CDR3 extends over 18 amino acids. The germline V gene has CDR1 MGHRA and CDR2 YSYEKL.

As regards this clone: The sample carries other DNA sequences with the same CDR3. The rearrangement uses TRBV5-1 and TRBJ2-5; D is uncertain. Germline values: CDR1 SGHRS, CDR2 YFSETQ. This CDR3 comprises 12 residues. The V and J ends lost 4 bases and 5 bases respectively, with 9 bases between them. CDR3 amino acids: CASSGEIETQYF. The CDR3 region has the DNA TGCGCCAGCAGCGGGGAAATCGAGACCCAGTACTTC.

V gene TRBV5-1 combines with J gene TRBJ1-2; D is uncertain. Germline V gene lookup returns CDR1 SGHRS and CDR2 YFSETQ. This CDR3 has 15 amino acids. The V and J ends lost 0 bases and 5 bases respectively, with 14 bases between them. CDR3 residues: CASSLDRAAVYGYTF. The DNA of the CDR3 is TGCGCCAGCAGCTTGGACCGGGCGGCTGTTTATGGCTACACCTTC.

The rearrangement links TRBV18 to TRBJ2-1, with 7 bases fitting TRBD1. Germline V gives CDR1 KGHSH, CDR2 LQKENI. The CDR3 spans 18 residues. The junction had 16 bases not matched to a gene; V was cut back by 4 bases and J by 4 bases. The CDR3 nucleotides read TGTGCCAGCTCACGAATATTAAAGACAGGGTCAGGGTACAATGAGCAGTTCTTC. Residues: CASSRILKTGSGYNEQFF.

This chain connects TRBV10-3 to TRBJ2-3; D gene uncertain. In germline, CDR1 is ENHRY, CDR2 SYGVKD. This CDR3 comprises 12 residues. Deletions cut 3 bases from V and 4 bases from J, with 5 bases between. The CDR3 sequence: CAISDIADTQYF. The DNA of the CDR3 is TGTGCCATCAGTGACATAGCAGATACGCAGTATTTT.